The next 14 T cell receptor beta chains were all read from a single sample in a study of CD4 T cells in relation to SARS-CoV-2 and coronaviruses. CD4+ T cells from unexposed donors were obtained before the COVID-19 pandemic (2011-2018). The cells were cultured for approximately ten days before CD4+ T cells were isolated. No antigen is known for these receptors. TCRdb's table, derived via immunoSEQ multiplex PCR, lists solely in-frame clones and lacks some. The data hold tens of thousands of clones, with roughly 82% observed a single time. Sequencing was done on a sample of CD4+ T cells from PBMCs, cultured in vitro. All receptors come from a human donor in good health.

The rearrangement links TRBV3-1 (or the pseudogene TRBV3-2) to TRBJ1-1; the match to TRBD1 covers 8 bases. The ends lost 1 base at V and 10 bases at J; junction bases unmatched: 8. The CDR3 contains 14 residues. The V gene's germline CDR1 is LGHDT and CDR2 YNNKEL (reference sequence). For the CDR3, the DNA is TGTGCCAGCAGCCAAGGTCCCAGGGGGCGCGGAGCTTTCTTT. Protein: CASSQGPRGRGAFF.

This chain uses TRBV27 with TRBJ1-2; TRBD1 matches at 12 bases. This CDR3 region has 18 residues. The germline CDR1 and CDR2 sequences are MNHEY and SMNVEV (reference sequence). The ends lost 5 bases at V and 4 bases at J; junction bases unmatched: 14. In DNA, the CDR3 is TGTGCCAGCAGTACGACCGGGACAGGGGGCTCTAGAACCTATGGCTACACCTTC. It translates to CASSTTGTGGSRTYGYTF.

The chain joins TRBV28 to TRBJ1-2; D not resolved. The germline V gene encodes CDR1 MDHEN and CDR2 SYDVKM. This CDR3 has 15 amino acids. The germline V and J ends were trimmed by 4 bases and 4 bases, with 16 bases remaining between them. The CDR3 is CASSSGPFEVYGYTF. DNA for the CDR3: TGTGCCAGCAGTTCCGGGCCCTTCGAGGTCTATGGCTACACCTTC.

The chain carries TRBV3-1 (or the pseudogene TRBV3-2) and TRBJ2-3; D is ambiguous. The CDR3 runs to 14 residues. V was cut by 0 bases and J by 3 bases, with 7 bases left in between. Germline V gene sequence: CDR1 LGHDT, CDR2 YNNKEL (reference sequence). The CDR3 DNA follows: TGTGCCAGCAGCCAAGACGAGAGAACAGATACGCAGTATTTT. Its protein product is CASSQDERTDTQYF.

This chain links TRBV6-2 or TRBV6-3 with TRBJ2-7; 7 nucleotides align to TRBD2. The V segment lost 5 bases and the J segment 2 bases; nucleotides outside the gene matches: 0. CDR3 length equals 12 residues. Germline V CDR1 and CDR2: MNHEY, SVGEGT. CDR3 sequence reads: CASSAGAYEQYF. Written as DNA, the CDR3 is TGTGCCAGCAGTGCGGGAGCCTACGAGCAGTACTTC.

The chain is built from TRBV2 and TRBJ2-4; no definite D call. Per the germline V gene, CDR1 is SNHLY and CDR2 is FYNNEI. The CDR3 contains 14 residues. The germline V and J ends were trimmed by 8 bases and 6 bases, with 17 bases remaining between them. The CDR3 spells CASGVGLGSNIQYF. DNA for the CDR3: TGTGCCAGCGGGGTTGGCCTAGGGTCAAACATTCAGTACTTC.

This clone was observed once. This chain connects TRBV6-1 to TRBJ1-1; tentatively, D is TRBD1 (6 bases). Trimming took off 3 bases at V and 3 bases at J, with 8 bases between the two ends. The CDR3 extends over 13 amino acids. CDR1 MNHNS and CDR2 SASEGT come from the germline V gene. The CDR3 region has the DNA TGTGCCAGCAGTGAGAGGGGGGACACTGAAGCTTTCTTT. It specifies CASSERGDTEAFF.

V and J are TRBV6-5 and TRBJ2-1; 11 bases match TRBD2. With V trimmed by 7 bases and J by 5 bases, 7 bases remained unmatched. Germline CDR1 MNHEY, CDR2 SVGAGI. CDR3 size: 15 residues. Here the CDR3 DNA reads TGTGCCAGCACCCACCTAGCGGGAGGTAACAATGAGCAGTTCTTC. This encodes CASTHLAGGNNEQFF.

This rearrangement joins TRBV2 to TRBJ2-3, with D perhaps TRBD2 (6 bases). Deletions cut 6 bases from V and 2 bases from J, with 15 bases between. CDR3 size: 15 residues. Germline assignment: CDR1 SNHLY and CDR2 FYNNEI. Here the CDR3 reads CASSPWRGNTDTQYF. The DNA of the CDR3 is TGTGCCAGCAGCCCGTGGAGGGGAAACACAGATACGCAGTATTTT.

There are a few counts of this clone. Other DNA sequences of this sample code for an identical CDR3. The J gene is TRBJ2-5, the V gene TRBV7-9; D is ambiguous. V was shortened by 4 bases and J by 3 bases, with 3 bases between the two germline ends. The CDR3 runs 11 residues. CDR1 and CDR2 (germline): SEHNR, FQNEAQ (reference sequence). The CDR3 is CASSSEETQYF. As DNA, the CDR3 is TGTGCCAGCAGCTCGGAAGAGACCCAGTACTTC.

The chain carries TRBV6-1 and TRBJ1-2, with a possible D match to TRBD1 (6 bases). The CDR3 is made up of 14 amino acids. Germline V gene data show CDR1 as MNHNS and CDR2 as SASEGT. Trimming cost V 2 bases and J 8 bases, with 15 bases left between them. Written as DNA, the CDR3 is TGTGCCAGCAGTGAAAGGAGCATTGGGGGCGGCTACACCTTC. Translation gives CASSERSIGGGYTF.

This clone showed up just once. The genes are TRBV2 and TRBJ2-3; D gene uncertain. The V end lost 0 bases, the J end lost 2 bases, and 3 bases lay between the germline ends. The CDR3 has 13 amino acids. Germline V gives CDR1 SNHLY, CDR2 FYNNEI. The CDR3 sequence: CASSEASTDTQYF. CDR3 DNA: TGTGCCAGCAGTGAAGCCTCCACAGATACGCAGTATTTT. The full variable domain, rest sourced from reference TRBV2 and TRBJ2-3, is EPEVTQTPSHQVTQMGQEVILRCVPISNHLYFYWYRQILGQKVEFLVSFYNNEISEKSEIFDDQFSVERPDGSNFTLKIRSTKLEDSAMYFCASSEASTDTQYFGPGTRLTVL.

This chain links TRBV5-1 with TRBJ2-1, with 13 positions matching TRBD2. Germline CDR1 reads SGHRS; CDR2 reads YFSETQ. This CDR3 comprises 15 residues. After removal of 1 base from V and 10 bases from J, the junction contained 5 bases not matched to a gene. The CDR3 DNA follows: TGCGCCAGCAGCTTGTTGGGACTAGCGGGAATGGAGCAGTTCTTC. It yields the protein CASSLLGLAGMEQFF.

The chain employs TRBV5-1 and TRBJ1-2; unclear D gene. Germline V lookup: CDR1 SGHRS, CDR2 YFSETQ. The length of the CDR3 is 14 residues. Trimming took 5 bases from V and 0 from J, leaving 11 bases between them. The CDR3 DNA is TGCGCCAGCAGAGATTCGACCGCTAACTATGGCTACACCTTC. It specifies CASRDSTANYGYTF.